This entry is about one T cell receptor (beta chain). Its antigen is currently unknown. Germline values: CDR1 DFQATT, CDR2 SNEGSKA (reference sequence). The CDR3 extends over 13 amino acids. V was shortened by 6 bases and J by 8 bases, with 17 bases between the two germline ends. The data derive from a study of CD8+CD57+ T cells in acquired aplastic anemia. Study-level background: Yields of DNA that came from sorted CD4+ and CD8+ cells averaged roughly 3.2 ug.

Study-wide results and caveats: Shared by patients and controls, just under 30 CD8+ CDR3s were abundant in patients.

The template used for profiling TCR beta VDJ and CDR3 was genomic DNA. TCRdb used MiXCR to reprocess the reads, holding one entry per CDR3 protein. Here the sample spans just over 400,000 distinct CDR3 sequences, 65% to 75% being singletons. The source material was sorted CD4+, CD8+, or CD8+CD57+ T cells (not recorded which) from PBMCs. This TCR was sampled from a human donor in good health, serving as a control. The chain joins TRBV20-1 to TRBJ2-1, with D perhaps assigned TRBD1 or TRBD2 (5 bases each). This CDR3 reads CSARTGRRDEQFF. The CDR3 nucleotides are TGCAGTGCCAGAACGGGGCGGCGCGATGAGCAGTTCTTC.